Listed here is a single T cell receptor (beta chain). Its antigen is undetermined. These data originate in a study of T cells in tuberculosis. Tuberculin skin test and IGRA determined adolescents' latent tuberculosis status at entry. Libraries were prepared by immunoSEQ multiplex PCR; TCRdb keeps only in-frame clonotypes and omits some of them. The sample includes about 29,000 clones, around 89% seen only once; the top ten take about 6.5%. This CDR3 is 12 amino acids long. Germline loops: CDR1 SNHLY, CDR2 FYNNEI. V dropped 10 bases and J dropped 3; count of bases not matched to a gene: 4. Points from the study as a whole: Active tuberculosis cases were adults; controls were adolescents.

This clonotype was obtained from a donor aged 10-29 years with latent tuberculosis or without tuberculosis infection. V is TRBV2 and J is TRBJ2-5; 8 nucleotides agree with TRBD1. The sequencing input was PBMCs. CDR3 sequence: CATRTGKETQYF. CDR3 nucleotides: TGTGCCACACGGACAGGGAAAGAGACCCAGTACTTC.